This entry features one T cell receptor (beta chain) sequence. Method: immunoSEQ multiplex PCR; TCRdb's copy keeps in-frame clones and lacks some. The data show approximately 2.5 million clones, around 94% seen once. These data originate in a study of shared clonotypes between healthy human individuals. Sequencing was done on a sample of naive CD4+ T cells sorted from blood. Subset here: CD45RA+ positively selected. This clonotype was sampled from a man between 18 and 35 years old in good health.

The CDR3 DNA is TGTGCCACCGCTCGAGGACAGGGGGTATCAGAGACCCAGTACTTC. Its translation is CATARGQGVSETQYF. The rearrangement links TRBV25-1 to TRBJ2-5; 10 bases fit TRBD1. The CDR3 loop spans 15 amino acids. Germline trimming cut 10 bases from V and 4 bases from J; bases unmatched to any gene: 12. Germline-derived CDR1 and CDR2 are MGHDK and SYGVNS.